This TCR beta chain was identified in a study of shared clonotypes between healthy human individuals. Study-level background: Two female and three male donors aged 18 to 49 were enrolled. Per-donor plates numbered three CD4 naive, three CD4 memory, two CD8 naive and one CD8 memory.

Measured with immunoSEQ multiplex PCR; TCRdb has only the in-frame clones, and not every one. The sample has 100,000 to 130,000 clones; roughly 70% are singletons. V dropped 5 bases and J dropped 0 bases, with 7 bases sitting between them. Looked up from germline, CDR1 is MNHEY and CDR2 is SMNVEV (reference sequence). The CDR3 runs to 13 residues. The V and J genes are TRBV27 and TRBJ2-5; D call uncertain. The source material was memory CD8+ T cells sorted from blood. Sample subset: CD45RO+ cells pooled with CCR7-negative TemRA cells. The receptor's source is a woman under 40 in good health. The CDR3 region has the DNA TGTGCCAGCAGTCCACGGTACCAAGAGACCCAGTACTTC. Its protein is CASSPRYQETQYF.